This TCR beta chain emerged from a study of CD8+ T cells in alopecia areata. Overall study context: Treated patients received oral tofacitinib, 5 to 10 mg twice daily.

Comments on this clone: What it binds is unknown.

The treatment: oral pan-JAK inhibitor, 5-10 mg twice daily. Following extraction, RNA underwent reverse transcription to cDNA, which served as the sequencing template. TCRdb's copy holds only in-frame clones and misses some; the assay was immunoSEQ multiplex PCR. Among 95,000 to 110,000 clones, 80% to 85% were seen once, and the ten largest hold about 24%. Trimming left V 4 bases short and J 4 bases short, with 17 bases between. The CDR3 runs to 15 residues. CDR1 and CDR2 from the germline V gene are SEHNR and FQNEAQ (reference sequence). Findings and limits, study-wide: With just one nonresponder, it is still uncertain whether baseline CD8+ expansion relates to response.

This material consisted of CD8+ T cells sorted from blood, taken at week 24, from a patient treated with tofacitinib. The receptor's source is a human donor with alopecia areata. This chain joins TRBV7-9 and TRBJ2-7; no reliable D call. The CDR3 DNA is TGTGCCAGCAGCTCCCAACCCGAACGGTCGTACGAGCAGTACTTC. Its protein is CASSSQPERSYEQYF.